This TCR beta chain was found in a study of cytomegalovirus exposure and HLA in healthy donors. Primers for the PCR totalled 60 Vbeta and 13 Jbeta. Using immunoSEQ multiplex PCR, the repertoire was profiled, and TCRdb retains in-frame clones only, with some absent. The repertoire has about 140,000 clones, more than 75% of them found once; the top ten carry around 2.5%. The ends were cut back, 3 bases at V and 1 base at J, with 7 bases in the middle. CDR3 length equals 13 residues. The V gene's germline CDR1 is KGHSH and CDR2 LQKENI. To note about this clone: The same CDR3 is also encoded by other DNA sequences in this sample.

The source material was PBMCs. The clonotype originates from a woman younger than 30 in good health and CMV-seropositive. V gene TRBV18 combines with J gene TRBJ2-7; D is unclear. The CDR3, as DNA: TGTGCCAGCTCACCTGGGCAGTCCTACGAGCAGTACTTC. This encodes CASSPGQSYEQYF.